The entry below describes one T cell receptor beta chain. Its specificity is unknown. This entry comes from a study of cytotoxic CD8 clonotypes in ibrutinib-treated CLL. Study-level background: Results showed about 24 partial and 2 complete responses; following median 68 months, 14 remained remitted, roughly twelve advanced.

Findings of the study overall: Public clonotypes were rare and shrank or held steady on treatment. Pretreatment clonality was elevated relative to age-matched healthy donors and paralleled circulating CD8+ T-cell counts.

Target depth was 1 in 200,000 to 1 in 1 million T cells, about 10x per clonotype. Clones were read by immunoSEQ multiplex PCR, and TCRdb kept only the in-frame ones, dropping some. The sample carries over 95,000 clones, 58% recorded once. Germline V gene lookup returns CDR1 MNHNY and CDR2 SVGAGI (reference sequence). The CDR3 covers 14 residues. The germline V and J ends were trimmed by 0 bases and 0 bases, with 5 bases remaining between them. This chain links TRBV6-6 with TRBJ2-5; D remains unclear. The specimen was PBMCs, collected after 24 months of ibrutinib treatment. The sequence derives from a human donor with chronic lymphocytic leukemia. CDR3 protein: CASSYSTHQETQYF. As DNA, the CDR3 is TGTGCCAGCAGTTACTCGACCCACCAAGAGACCCAGTACTTC.